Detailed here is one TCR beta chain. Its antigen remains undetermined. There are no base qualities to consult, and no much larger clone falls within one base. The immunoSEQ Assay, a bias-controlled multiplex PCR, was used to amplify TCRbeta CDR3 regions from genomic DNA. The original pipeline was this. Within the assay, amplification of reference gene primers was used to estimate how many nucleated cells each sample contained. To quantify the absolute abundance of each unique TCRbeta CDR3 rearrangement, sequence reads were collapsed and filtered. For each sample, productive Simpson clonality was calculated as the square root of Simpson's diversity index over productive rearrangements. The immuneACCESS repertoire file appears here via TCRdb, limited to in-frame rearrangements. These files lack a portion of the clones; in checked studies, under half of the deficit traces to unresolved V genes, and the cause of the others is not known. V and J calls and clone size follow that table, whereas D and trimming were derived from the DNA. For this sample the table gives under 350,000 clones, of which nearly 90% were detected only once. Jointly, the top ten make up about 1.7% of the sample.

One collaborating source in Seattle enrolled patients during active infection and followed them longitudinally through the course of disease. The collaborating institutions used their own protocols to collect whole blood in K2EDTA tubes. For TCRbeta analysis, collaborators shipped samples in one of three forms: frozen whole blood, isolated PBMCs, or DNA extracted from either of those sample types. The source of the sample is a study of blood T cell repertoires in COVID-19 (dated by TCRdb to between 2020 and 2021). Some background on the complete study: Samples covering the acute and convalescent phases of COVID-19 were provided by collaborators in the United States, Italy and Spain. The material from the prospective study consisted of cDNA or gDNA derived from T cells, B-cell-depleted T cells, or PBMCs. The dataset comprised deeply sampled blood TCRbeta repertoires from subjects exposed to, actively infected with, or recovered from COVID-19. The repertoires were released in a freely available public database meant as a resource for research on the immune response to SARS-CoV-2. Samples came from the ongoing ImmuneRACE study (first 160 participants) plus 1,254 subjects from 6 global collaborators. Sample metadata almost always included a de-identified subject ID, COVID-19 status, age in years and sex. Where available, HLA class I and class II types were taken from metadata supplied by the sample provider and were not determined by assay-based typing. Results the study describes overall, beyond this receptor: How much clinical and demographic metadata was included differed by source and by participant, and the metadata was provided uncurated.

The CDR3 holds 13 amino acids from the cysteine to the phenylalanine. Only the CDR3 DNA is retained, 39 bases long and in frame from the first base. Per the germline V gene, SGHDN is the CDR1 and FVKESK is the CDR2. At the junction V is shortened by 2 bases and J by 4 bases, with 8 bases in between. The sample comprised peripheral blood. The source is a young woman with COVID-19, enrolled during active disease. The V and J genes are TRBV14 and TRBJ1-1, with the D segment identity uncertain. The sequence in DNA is TGTGCCAGCAGCCAAATCAGAGGCACTGAAGCTTTCTTT. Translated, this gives CASSQIRGTEAFF.